The rows below give T cell receptor beta chains drawn from one sample of a study of CD8+ T cells in alopecia areata. Clones were sequenced by immunoSEQ multiplex PCR, and TCRdb holds only the in-frame ones, with some missing. The sample has 95,000 to 120,000 clones; 56% are singletons. This specimen was CD4+ T cells sorted from blood, taken at week 24, from a patient treated with tofacitinib. These receptors were obtained from a human donor with alopecia areata. CDR3s include the opening cysteine and the closing phenylalanine or tryptophan. Each record gives: J gene, V gene, CDR3 protein.

TRBJ2-5 | TRBV29-1 | CSTGAEETQYF
TRBJ1-2 | TRBV6-5 | CASSQGDSHGYTF
TRBJ1-2 | TRBV30 | CAWSVQVGYTF
TRBJ1-5 | TRBV29-1 | CSVRQGDQPQHF
TRBJ1-6 | TRBV6-1 | CASSETALDRGNSPLHF
TRBJ2-1 | TRBV5-1 | CASSLGGPANEQFF
TRBJ1-3 | TRBV2 | CASSGDGAGNTIYF
TRBJ1-2 | TRBV29-1 | CSCSDTNYGYTF
TRBJ2-1 | TRBV29-1 | CSVERQYNEQFF
TRBJ1-1 | TRBV29-1 | CSPTHFLQGRNTEAFF
TRBJ1-2 | TRBV6-6 | CASSYDGNYGYTF
TRBJ1-6 | TRBV15 | CATSRLSQGQGLHF
TRBJ2-1 | TRBV10-3 | CAISEGGLYNEQFF
TRBJ2-5 | TRBV7-2 | CASKIRGRETQYF
TRBJ1-6 | TRBV30 | CAWSVGGDGSPLHF
TRBJ1-1 | TRBV4-3 | CASSQDRVWTEAFF
TRBJ2-7 | TRBV23-1 | CASSQSESGTGSYEQYF
TRBJ2-1 | TRBV28 | CASRHSGGAYNEQFF
TRBJ2-1 | TRBV7-2 | CASSSSRRGPKQFF
TRBJ2-3 | TRBV15 | CATSPPMSDTQYF
TRBJ2-5 | TRBV11-2 | CASSLVRQETQYF
TRBJ1-1 | TRBV23-1 | CASSPLLPTYPAEAFF
TRBJ2-3 | TRBV29-1 | CSARLAGGDTQYF
TRBJ1-2 | TRBV14 | CASSDRGSYGYTF
TRBJ2-5 | TRBV5-1 | CASSLGMASGGQETQYF
TRBJ2-5 | TRBV29-1 | CSVRGGLETQYF
TRBJ2-3 | TRBV5-1 | CASSLGVQGSTDTQYF
TRBJ1-5 | TRBV6-5 | CASSRAYSNQPQHF
TRBJ2-3 | TRBV25-1 | CASSRIGGDTQYF